A selection of T cell receptor beta chains follows, all from one sample in a study of CD8+CD57+ T cells in acquired aplastic anemia. TCRdb fed the reads into MiXCR, producing one record per CDR3 protein. The sample lists some 200,000 distinct CDR3 sequences; 40% to 55% were seen once. Sequencing was carried out using sorted CD4+, CD8+, or CD8+CD57+ T cells (not recorded which) from PBMCs. The receptors here all came from a human donor with aplastic anemia. CDR3s include the opening cysteine and the closing phenylalanine or tryptophan. D genes are given only for firm matches. Part of the rows lack a size; the others show once, few, many or a class for expanded clones.

size: .; V: TRBV18; J: TRBJ1-1; D: .; DNA: TGTGCCAGCTCACCAGACAGCATGAACACTGAAGCTTTCTTT; CDR3: CASSPDSMNTEAFF
size: few; V: TRBV29-1; J: TRBJ2-1; D: .; DNA: TGCAGCGGTATACAGGGCGATGAGCAGTTCTTC; CDR3: CSGIQGDEQFF
size: .; V: TRBV7-4; J: TRBJ2-5; D: .; DNA: TGTGCCAGCAGCTTCGTCGAGACCCAGTACTTC; CDR3: CASSFVETQYF
size: once; V: TRBV10-2; J: TRBJ2-1; D: .; DNA: TGCGCCAGCCTTACGGACCGGAGCTCCTACAATGAGCAGTTCTTC; CDR3: CASLTDRSSYNEQFF
size: many; V: TRBV7-2; J: TRBJ2-3; D: .; DNA: TGTGCCAGCAGGTCTAGTGGGGTGGATACGCAGTATTTT; CDR3: CASRSSGVDTQYF
size: .; V: TRBV24-1; J: TRBJ1-6; D: .; DNA: TGTGCCACCAGTGAAACAGGGTCTGGGGCGATCGTTTCACCCCTCCACTTT; CDR3: CATSETGSGAIVSPLHF
size: .; V: TRBV2; J: TRBJ1-4; D: .; DNA: TGTGCCAGCAGTGGTAGTGAGCAAAAACTGTTTTTT; CDR3: CASSGSEQKLFF
size: .; V: TRBV19; J: TRBJ1-6; D: TRBD1; DNA: TGTGCCAGTAGTCCGAGGGACAGGGAGGCTTCACCCCTCCACTTT; CDR3: CASSPRDREASPLHF
size: .; V: TRBV20-1; J: TRBJ1-1; D: .; DNA: TGCAGTGCTACCCGGGTCGAGGGGAGGACTGAAGCTTCCTTT; CDR3: CSATRVEGRTEASF
size: .; V: TRBV20-1; J: TRBJ1-2; D: .; DNA: TGCAGTGCTAGTGTCTGGCAGGCCTACACCTTC; CDR3: CSASVWQAYTF
size: few; V: TRBV20-1; J: TRBJ2-5; D: TRBD1; DNA: TGCAGTGCTAGTAGGACAGGGGGTAGTGGGACCCAGTACTTC; CDR3: CSASRTGGSGTQYF
size: .; V: TRBV7-2; J: TRBJ1-1; D: TRBD1; DNA: TGTGCCAGCAAAGGACAGGGCCTGAACACTGAAGCTTTCTTT; CDR3: CASKGQGLNTEAFF
size: .; V: TRBV7-3; J: TRBJ2-1; D: .; DNA: TGTGCCAGCAGCTTAAGCGCGGGACCAGAAAATGAGCAGTTCTTC; CDR3: CASSLSAGPENEQFF
size: .; V: TRBV19; J: TRBJ1-5; D: TRBD1; DNA: TGTGCCAGTAGTATGAAGACAGGGGTTATGCCCCAGCATTTT; CDR3: CASSMKTGVMPQHF
size: .; V: TRBV20-1; J: TRBJ2-5; D: .; DNA: TGCAGTGCTAAGTTACAAGAGACCCAGTACTTC; CDR3: CSAKLQETQYF
size: many; V: TRBV6-1; J: TRBJ2-5; D: TRBD2; DNA: TGTGCCAGCAGCGGGCTAGCGGGAGGCCTACAAGAGACCCAGTACTTC; CDR3: CASSGLAGGLQETQYF
size: many; V: TRBV11-3; J: TRBJ2-5; D: .; DNA: TGTGCCAGCAGCCCAGGCCTCGACCCTACCCTAGTAGAGACCCAGTACTTC; CDR3: CASSPGLDPTLVETQYF
size: .; V: TRBV29-1; J: TRBJ1-1; D: TRBD1; DNA: TGCAGCGCCGGGACAGCCTATGAAGCTTTCTTT; CDR3: CSAGTAYEAFF
size: many; V: TRBV20-1; J: TRBJ2-1; D: TRBD2; DNA: TGCAGTGCTAGAGATAGCGGGAGTTCCTACAATGAGCAGTTCTTC; CDR3: CSARDSGSSYNEQFF
size: .; V: TRBV7-2; J: TRBJ2-5; D: TRBD2; DNA: TGTGCCAGCAGCTTAGTAGCGGGGGGGCTTGAGACCCAGTACTTC; CDR3: CASSLVAGGLETQYF
size: .; V: TRBV7-2; J: TRBJ2-5; D: .; DNA: TGTGCCAGCAGCTTCCTGGGGGGCCGGGAGACCCAGTACTTC; CDR3: CASSFLGGRETQYF
size: many; V: TRBV29-1; J: TRBJ2-7; D: .; DNA: TGCAGCGTTGAAGATCGAGGGGTCTCCTACGAGCAGTACTTC; CDR3: CSVEDRGVSYEQYF
size: many; V: TRBV15; J: TRBJ2-7; D: .; DNA: TGTGCCACCAGCAGAGGTCGGTGGGAGACCGAGCAGTACTTC; CDR3: CATSRGRWETEQYF
size: .; V: TRBV7-6; J: TRBJ2-1; D: TRBD1; DNA: TGTGCCAGCGGGACAGGGTACAATGAGCAGTTCTTC; CDR3: CASGTGYNEQFF
size: many; V: TRBV5-1; J: TRBJ2-5; D: .; DNA: TGCGCCAGCAGCTCCAGGGTACAAGAGACCCAGTACTTC; CDR3: CASSSRVQETQYF
size: .; V: TRBV7-9; J: TRBJ2-1; D: TRBD1; DNA: TGTGCCAGCAGCTTATGGCGGGGACAGGGGGCGGGTAATGAGCAGTTCTTC; CDR3: CASSLWRGQGAGNEQFF
size: many; V: TRBV4-3; J: TRBJ2-7; D: TRBD2; DNA: TGCGCCAGCAGCCAATCAAGGGCGGGAGGTACCTACGAGCAGTACTTC; CDR3: CASSQSRAGGTYEQYF
size: many; V: TRBV7-2; J: TRBJ1-6; D: .; DNA: TGTGCCAGCACCCGAGAGGAGTCACCCCTCCACTTT; CDR3: CASTREESPLHF
size: .; V: TRBV5-6; J: TRBJ2-5; D: .; DNA: TGTGCCAGCAGCTTGGCGGGCCTAGGCCTGGAGACCCAGTACTTC; CDR3: CASSLAGLGLETQYF
size: many; V: TRBV12-3/TRBV12-4; J: TRBJ1-6; D: .; DNA: TGTGCCAGCAGTAACCAGGGACGAGGGCCTTATAATTCACCCCTCCACTTT; CDR3: CASSNQGRGPYNSPLHF
size: many; V: TRBV5-6; J: TRBJ2-7; D: .; DNA: TGTGCCAGCAGCCCCATTCTTTTAGACGAGCAGTACTTC; CDR3: CASSPILLDEQYF
size: .; V: TRBV2; J: TRBJ2-3; D: .; DNA: TGTGCCAGCAGTTGGGATACGCAGTATTTT; CDR3: CASSWDTQYF
size: .; V: TRBV20-1; J: TRBJ1-6; D: .; DNA: TGCAGTGCTAGGAAGGGACTCTATAATTCACCCCTCCACTTT; CDR3: CSARKGLYNSPLHF
size: once; V: TRBV7-2; J: TRBJ1-3; D: TRBD1; DNA: TGTGCCAGCAGCTTAGTGACGGGACAGGCCTCTGGAAACACCATATATTTT; CDR3: CASSLVTGQASGNTIYF
size: .; V: TRBV15; J: TRBJ1-4; D: .; DNA: TGTGCCACCAGCACTGGGGTTGCCAATGAAAAACTGTTTTTT; CDR3: CATSTGVANEKLFF
size: .; V: TRBV2; J: TRBJ2-5; D: .; DNA: TGTGCCAGCAGTGAGTACAGGGCAGAGACCCAGTACTTC; CDR3: CASSEYRAETQYF
size: .; V: TRBV4-2; J: TRBJ2-7; D: .; DNA: TGTGCCAGCAGCGTTGGACAGAACTACGAGCAGTACTTC; CDR3: CASSVGQNYEQYF
size: .; V: TRBV20-1; J: TRBJ2-1; D: TRBD2; DNA: TGCAAAACTAGCGGCCAAACGAGCTCTGAGCAGTTCTTC; CDR3: CKTSGQTSSEQFF
size: many; V: TRBV2; J: TRBJ1-1; D: .; DNA: TGTGCCAGCAGTCTGGACCGGGAAACTGAAGCTTTCTTT; CDR3: CASSLDRETEAFF
size: many; V: TRBV7-6; J: TRBJ2-1; D: .; DNA: TGTGCCAGCAGCTTTGAGGATGAGCAGTTCTTC; CDR3: CASSFEDEQFF
size: .; V: TRBV20-1; J: TRBJ2-7; D: .; DNA: TGCAGTGCTAATGGGGTCGCCTACGAGCAGTACTTC; CDR3: CSANGVAYEQYF
size: .; V: TRBV25-1; J: TRBJ1-1; D: .; DNA: TGTGCCAGCACGAGGGGCCACCACGAAGCTTTCTTT; CDR3: CASTRGHHEAFF
size: .; V: TRBV5-6; J: TRBJ2-5; D: TRBD1; DNA: TGTGCCAGCAGCTTCACCGGGATAGGGGGCTGGCAAGAGACCCAGTACTTC; CDR3: CASSFTGIGGWQETQYF
size: .; V: TRBV9; J: TRBJ2-3; D: .; DNA: TGTGCCAGCAGCGTAGTTGAGGGAGTCACAGATACGCAGTATTTT; CDR3: CASSVVEGVTDTQYF
size: once; V: TRBV7-3; J: TRBJ2-7; D: .; DNA: TGTGCCAGCAGCAGTCTAGCGCGAACTACCTACGAGCAGTACTTC; CDR3: CASSSLARTTYEQYF
size: medium-sized; V: TRBV24-1; J: TRBJ2-5; D: .; DNA: TGTGCCACCAGTGATCCACTCGGGGACCAAGAGACCCAGTACTTC; CDR3: CATSDPLGDQETQYF
size: few; V: TRBV19; J: TRBJ1-5; D: .; DNA: TGTGCCAGTAGTGCACACAGGGCCCTCGAGCCCCAGCATTTT; CDR3: CASSAHRALEPQHF
size: few; V: TRBV6-1; J: TRBJ2-2; D: TRBD1; DNA: TGTGCCAGCAGGCACGGACAGGCCGGTAGCGGGGAGCTGTTTTTT; CDR3: CASRHGQAGSGELFF